The sequence of this TCR beta chain was determined in a study of blood T cell repertoires in COVID-19 (dated by TCRdb to the early 2020s). Regarding the study in general: Collaborator samples came from the United States, Italy and Spain and covered acute and convalescent phases of COVID-19. The prospective study material was composed of cDNA or gDNA derived from T cells, B-cell-depleted T cells, or PBMCs. A de-identified subject ID, COVID-19 status, age in years and sex were almost always included in the sample metadata. Samples were obtained from the ongoing ImmuneRACE study (first 160 participants) and from 1,254 subjects provided by 6 global collaborators. Where available, HLA class I and class II types were obtained from metadata supplied by the sample provider rather than from assay-based typing. Subjects who had been exposed to COVID-19, were actively infected with it, or had recovered from it provided the deeply sampled blood TCRbeta repertoires that made up the dataset. The repertoires were released in a freely available public database meant as a resource for research on the immune response to SARS-CoV-2. What the authors observed across the whole study: How much clinical and demographic metadata was included differed by source and by participant, and the metadata was provided uncurated.

Note on this clone: No cognate antigen has been identified for it. No clone much larger than this one lies a single base away; base qualities are absent.

The immunoSEQ Assay, a bias-controlled multiplex PCR, was used to amplify TCRbeta CDR3 regions from genomic DNA. In the original analysis: The number of nucleated cells in each sample was estimated from the amplification of reference gene primers within the assay. Sequence reads were collapsed and filtered to measure the absolute abundance of every unique TCRbeta CDR3 rearrangement. For each sample, productive Simpson clonality was calculated as the square root of Simpson's diversity index across productive rearrangements. Held by TCRdb, this immuneACCESS table contains in-frame sequences only and omits some clones. Under half of the omission traces to an unresolved V gene where checked; the cause of the rest is unknown. From that table come the V and J calls and clone size; the DNA was used to work out D and trimming. A total of over 10,000 clones appear in this sample, roughly 90% of them only once. 12% to 15% of the sample rests with the top ten.

Each collaborating institution followed its own protocols to collect whole blood in K2EDTA tubes. For TCRbeta analysis, collaborators shipped samples as frozen whole blood, isolated PBMCs, or DNA extracted from either of those sample types. V is cut by 2 bases and J by 0 bases, and the space between the germline ends is 8 bases. CDR1 is given as WSHSY and CDR2 as SAAADI, both from the germline V gene. The CDR3 starts with the cysteine, ends with the phenylalanine, and has 15 residues. Kept here is only the CDR3 DNA, which spans 45 bases and is read in frame from base 1. The specimen sequenced was peripheral blood. This clonotype was sampled from a human donor in a cohort sampled during active COVID-19. The sequence joins TRBV10-2 to TRBJ1-3, with the D gene uncertain. The CDR3 protein sequence reads: CASSEVTSSGNTIYF. The DNA sequence reads TGCGCCAGCAGTGAGGTAACGAGCTCTGGAAACACCATATATTTT.